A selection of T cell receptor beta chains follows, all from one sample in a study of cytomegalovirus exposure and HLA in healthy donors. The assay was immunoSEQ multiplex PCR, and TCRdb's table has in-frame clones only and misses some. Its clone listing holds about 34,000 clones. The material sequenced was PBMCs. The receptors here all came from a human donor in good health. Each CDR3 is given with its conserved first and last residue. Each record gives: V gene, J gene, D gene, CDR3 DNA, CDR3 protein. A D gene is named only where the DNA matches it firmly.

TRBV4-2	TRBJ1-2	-	TGTGCCAGCAGTGGAATGAGCGCAAGCAACTATGGCTACACCTTC	CASSGMSASNYGYTF
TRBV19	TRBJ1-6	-	TGTGCCAGTACGCCACGGGGAGGGCCCCGTTCACCCCTCCACTTT	CASTPRGGPRSPLHF
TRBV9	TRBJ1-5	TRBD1	TGTGCCAGCAGCCCCGGGACAGAGCCTAATCAGCCCCAGCATTTT	CASSPGTEPNQPQHF
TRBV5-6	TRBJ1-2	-	TGTGCCAGCAGCTTGGAGACTGGGAGAAACTATGGCTACACCTTC	CASSLETGRNYGYTF
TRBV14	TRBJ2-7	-	TGTGCCAGCAGGGAATTGGGGGCGGGCGAGCAGTACTTC	CASRELGAGEQYF
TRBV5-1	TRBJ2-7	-	TGCGCCAGCAGCTTGGAGGGGGGGCGACTGGTCGAGCAGTACTTC	CASSLEGGRLVEQYF
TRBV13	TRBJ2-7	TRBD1	TGTGCCAGCAGCGCCCGGGACAGGTATTCCTACGAGCAGTACTTC	CASSARDRYSYEQYF
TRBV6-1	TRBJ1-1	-	TGTGCCAGCAGTATAATAGAAAACACTGAAGCTTTCTTT	CASSIIENTEAFF
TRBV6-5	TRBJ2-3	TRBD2	TGTGCCAGCAGTTACTCACCGGGGGGGCCCGAAGATACGCAGTATTTT	CASSYSPGGPEDTQYF
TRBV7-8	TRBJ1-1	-	TGTGCCAGCAGCTTAGGTGGGGGGGCGGAAGAGGGTGAAGCTTTCTTT	CASSLGGGAEEGEAFF
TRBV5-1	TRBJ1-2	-	TGCGCCAGCAGCCCGGAGGGCGGGAACTATGGCTACACCTTC	CASSPEGGNYGYTF
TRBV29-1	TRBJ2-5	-	TGCAGCGTTGGTCAGGTTTATGAAGAGACCCAGTACTTC	CSVGQVYEETQYF
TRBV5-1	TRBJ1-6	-	TGCGCCAGCAGCTTGAGTCAGGGTGGCAATTCACCCCTCCACTTT	CASSLSQGGNSPLHF
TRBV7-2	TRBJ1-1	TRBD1	TGTGCCAGCAGCCCCCGACAGGGGAGGAGGACTGAAGCTTTCTTT	CASSPRQGRRTEAFF
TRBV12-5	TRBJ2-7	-	TGTGCTAGTGGTTTGGCGAGCTCCTACGAGCAGTACTTC	CASGLASSYEQYF
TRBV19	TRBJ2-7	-	TGTGCCAGTAGTATAGATGCAGGGACTTACTACGAGCAGTACTTC	CASSIDAGTYYEQYF
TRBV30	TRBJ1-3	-	TGTGCCTGCTCGTTCTCTGGAAACACCATATATTTT	CACSFSGNTIYF
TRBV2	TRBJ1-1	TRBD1	TGTGCCAGCAGGGGACAGTTGAACACTGAAGCTTTCTTT	CASRGQLNTEAFF
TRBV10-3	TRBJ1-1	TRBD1	TGTGCCATCAGCTGGACAGGAACCATGAACACTGAAGCTTTCTTT	CAISWTGTMNTEAFF
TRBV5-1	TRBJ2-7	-	TGCGCCAGCAGCCCTCACGGCAGCGACGAGCAGTACTTC	CASSPHGSDEQYF
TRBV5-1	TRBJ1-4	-	TGCGCCAGCAGCTCCCTCCCAGCAACTAATGAAAAACTGTTTTTT	CASSSLPATNEKLFF
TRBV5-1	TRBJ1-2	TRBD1	TGCGCCAGCACCCCCCAGGGGGGTATTAACTATGGCTACACCTTC	CASTPQGGINYGYTF
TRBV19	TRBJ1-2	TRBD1	TGTGCCAGTAGTATCGGGACAGGGTCCTCCTACTATGGCTACACCTTC	CASSIGTGSSYYGYTF
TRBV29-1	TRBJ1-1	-	TGCAGCGGTGGACAGCGGGGGGAAGCTTTCTTT	CSGGQRGEAFF
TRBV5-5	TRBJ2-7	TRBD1	TGTGCCAGCAGCTTGATACGCCCCGGGACAGGGGGTAGGAGTTACGAGCAGTACTTC	CASSLIRPGTGGRSYEQYF
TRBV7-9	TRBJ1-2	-	TGTGCCAGCAGCTTAGATCGGGAAGGCCTTAACTATGGCTACACCTTC	CASSLDREGLNYGYTF
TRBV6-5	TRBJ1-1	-	TGTGCCAGCAACCGGCCAGGCACTGAAGCTTTCTTT	CASNRPGTEAFF
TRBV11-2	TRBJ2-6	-	TGTGCCAGCAGCTTACGGGTCTCTGGGGCCAACGTCCTGACTTTC	CASSLRVSGANVLTF
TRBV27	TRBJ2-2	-	TGTGCCAGCAGTCCACAGACGAACACCGGGGAGCTGTTTTTT	CASSPQTNTGELFF
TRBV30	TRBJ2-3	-	TGTGCCTGGAGTGTAACTAGTCCTGGCACAGATACGCAGTATTTT	CAWSVTSPGTDTQYF
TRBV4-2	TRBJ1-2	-	TGTGCCAGCAGCCAAGCGGGTCGGTCTAACTATGGCTACACCTTC	CASSQAGRSNYGYTF
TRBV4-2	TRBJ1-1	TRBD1	TGTGCCAGCAGCCATTCGGACAGGTTGAACACTGAAGCTTTCTTT	CASSHSDRLNTEAFF
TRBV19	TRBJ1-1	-	TGTGCCAGTAGTACCGGCAGGGGCGGAACTGAAGCTTTCTTT	CASSTGRGGTEAFF
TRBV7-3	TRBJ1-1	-	TGTGCCAGCAGCTTGACAGGAGATAGCGACACTGAAGCTTTCTTT	CASSLTGDSDTEAFF
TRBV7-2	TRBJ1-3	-	TGTGCCAGCAGCTTAAGAGGTCGCACCATATATTTT	CASSLRGRTIYF
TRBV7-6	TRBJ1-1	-	TGTGCCAGCAGCTTAGGGGGACATCCTGAAGCTTTCTTT	CASSLGGHPEAFF
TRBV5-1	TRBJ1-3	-	TGCGCCAGCAGCTCAGGAGGAGGTTTGAGCTCTGGAAACACCATATATTTT	CASSSGGGLSSGNTIYF
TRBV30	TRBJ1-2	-	TGTGCCTGGAGTGCTGGGCGGACTTTTAACTATGGCTACACCTTC	CAWSAGRTFNYGYTF
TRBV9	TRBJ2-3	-	TGTGCCAGCAGCATAACACAGTTTTCTGATACGCAGTATTTT	CASSITQFSDTQYF
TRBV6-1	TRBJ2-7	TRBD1	TGTGCCAGCAGTGCCCGGGACAGGGGGCTTGGCGAGCAGTACTTC	CASSARDRGLGEQYF
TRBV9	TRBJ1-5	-	TGTGCCAGCAGCGTAGAAGAGGGAAGAGGACAGCCCCAGCATTTT	CASSVEEGRGQPQHF
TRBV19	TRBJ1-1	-	TGTGCCAGTAGTATTGAGGCTGGGTTACCGAACACTGAAGCTTTCTTT	CASSIEAGLPNTEAFF
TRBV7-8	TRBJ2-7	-	TGTGCCAGCGGGGGACAAGGGACCGAGCAGTACTTC	CASGGQGTEQYF
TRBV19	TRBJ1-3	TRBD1	TGTGCCAGTACCTCACAGGGGATCCCTGGAAACACCATATATTTT	CASTSQGIPGNTIYF
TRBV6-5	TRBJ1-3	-	TGTGCCAGCAGTTACAGGGGCTCTGGAAACACCATATATTTT	CASSYRGSGNTIYF